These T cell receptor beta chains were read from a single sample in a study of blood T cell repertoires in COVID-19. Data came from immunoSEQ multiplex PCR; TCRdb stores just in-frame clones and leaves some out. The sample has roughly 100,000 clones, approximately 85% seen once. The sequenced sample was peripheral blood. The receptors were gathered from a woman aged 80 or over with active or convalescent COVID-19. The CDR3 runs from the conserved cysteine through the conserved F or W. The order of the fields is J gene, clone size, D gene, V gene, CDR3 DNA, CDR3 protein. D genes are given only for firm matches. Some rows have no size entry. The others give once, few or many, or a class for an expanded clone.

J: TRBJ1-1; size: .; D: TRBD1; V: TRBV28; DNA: TGTGCCTCTCAGACAGGGGGCGGGAAAACTGAAGCTTTCTTT; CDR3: CASQTGGGKTEAFF
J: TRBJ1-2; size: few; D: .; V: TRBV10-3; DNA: TGTGCCATCAGCGAGGGCAACTATGGCTACACCTTC; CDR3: CAISEGNYGYTF
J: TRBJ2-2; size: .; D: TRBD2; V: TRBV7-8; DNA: TGTGCCAGCAGCCGCCGGGGTTCACCAGCGGGAGGTAACACCGGGGAGCTGTTTTTT; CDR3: CASSRRGSPAGGNTGELFF
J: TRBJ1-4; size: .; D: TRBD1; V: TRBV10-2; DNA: TGCGCCAGCAGTGAGTCGGACAGGGCGAGTACAACTAATGAAAAACTGTTTTTT; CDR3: CASSESDRASTTNEKLFF
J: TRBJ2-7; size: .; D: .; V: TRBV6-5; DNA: TGTGCCAGCAGTTCCCTGACTGGGGCCGGGTACGAGCAGTACTTC; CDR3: CASSSLTGAGYEQYF
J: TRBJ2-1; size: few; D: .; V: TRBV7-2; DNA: TGTGCCAGCAGCCTAAACAGGGTCTCCTACAATGAGCAGTTCTTC; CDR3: CASSLNRVSYNEQFF
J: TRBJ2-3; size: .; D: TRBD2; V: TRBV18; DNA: TGTGCCAGCTCACCGAGGACTAGCAGAACAGATACGCAGTATTTT; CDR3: CASSPRTSRTDTQYF
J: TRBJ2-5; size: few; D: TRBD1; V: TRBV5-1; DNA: TGTGCCAGCAGCTCCGGACAGGGGGAGGGTGAGACCCAGTACTTC; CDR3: CASSSGQGEGETQYF
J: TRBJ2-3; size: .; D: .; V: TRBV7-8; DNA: TGTGCCAGCAGCTTAGGAACATCGGTGGGGGGATTCACAGATACGCAGTATTTT; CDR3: CASSLGTSVGGFTDTQYF
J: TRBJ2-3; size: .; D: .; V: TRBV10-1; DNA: TGCGCCAGCAGTGAGTCGGGGCGAGATACGCAGTATTTT; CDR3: CASSESGRDTQYF
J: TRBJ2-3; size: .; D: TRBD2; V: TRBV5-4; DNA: TGTGCCAGCAGCTTGACAGGGACTAGCGCGACAGATACGCAGTATTTT; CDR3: CASSLTGTSATDTQYF